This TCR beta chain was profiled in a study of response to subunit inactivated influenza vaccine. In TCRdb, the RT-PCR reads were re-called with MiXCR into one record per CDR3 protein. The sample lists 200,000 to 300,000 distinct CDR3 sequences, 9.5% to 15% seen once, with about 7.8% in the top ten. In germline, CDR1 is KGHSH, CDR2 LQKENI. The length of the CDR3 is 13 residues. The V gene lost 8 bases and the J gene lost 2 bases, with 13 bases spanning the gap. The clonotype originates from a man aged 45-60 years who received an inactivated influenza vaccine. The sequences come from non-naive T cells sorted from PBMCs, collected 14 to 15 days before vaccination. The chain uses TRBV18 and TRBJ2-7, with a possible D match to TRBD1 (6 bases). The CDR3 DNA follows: TGTGCCAGCACTACAGGGTTCGCCTACGAGCAGTACTTC. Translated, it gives CASTTGFAYEQYF. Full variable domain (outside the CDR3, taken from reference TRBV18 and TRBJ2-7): NAGVMQNPRHLVRRRGQEARLRCSPMKGHSHVYWYRQLPEEGLKFMVYLQKENIIDESGMPKERFSAEFPKEGPSILRIQQVVRGDSAAYFCASTTGFAYEQYFGPGTRLTVT.